This T cell receptor (beta chain) was sequenced for a study of CD4+ T cells in melanoma. Trimming left V 5 bases short and J 4 bases short, with 14 bases between. The CDR3 contains 14 residues. Germline CDR1 and CDR2: SGHTA and FQGNSA. Whole-study findings and limits: Reportedly, melanoma neoantigen-specific CD4+ T cells showed varied differentiation states. CD8+ T cell, macrophage and B cell function reportedly correlated with neoantigen-specific CD4+ T cells.

Sequenced by immunoSEQ multiplex PCR; TCRdb stores in-frame clones only, minus some. Among around 100,000 clones listed, over 80% were seen once. Note on this clone: Its antigen is undetermined.

The clonotype originates from a human donor with melanoma. Sequencing used peripheral blood. The V call is TRBV7-2, the J call TRBJ1-2; D is unclear. The CDR3 is CASSQVRGSYGYTF. CDR3 nucleotides: TGTGCCAGCAGCCAGGTACGGGGAAGCTATGGCTACACCTTC.